This TCR beta chain was obtained from a study of Ad26.COV2.S vaccination and SARS-CoV-2 variants. Study-wide context: Participants got Ad26.COV2.S intramuscularly, once or twice 56 days apart. General study results and limits: Total T cell responses were possibly underestimated by TCR breadth and depth analyses.

The treatment here: 19 received Ad26.COV2.S at low or high dose, single or two shots; 5 received placebo; per-sample allocation not given. The samples were gathered on day 63 after the first injection of vaccine or placebo. Notes on this clone: What it binds is unknown.

The assay was immunoSEQ multiplex PCR, and TCRdb's table has in-frame clones only and misses some. The sample contains almost 400,000 clones, 89% of which appear only once. The V gene end was trimmed by 0 bases and the J gene end by 3 bases; junction bases not matched to a gene: 3. Germline-derived CDR1 and CDR2 are LGHNA and YNFKEQ. The CDR3 has 17 amino acids. This TCR was sampled from a person between 18 and 60 years old who received the Ad26.COV2.S COVID-19 vaccine or a placebo. This specimen was peripheral blood, taken in a trial of Ad26.COV2.S vaccine versus placebo. The chain links TRBV4-2 to TRBJ2-3; 13 bases are shared with TRBD2. The CDR3 region is CASSQDLTSGRTDTQYF. CDR3 nucleotide sequence: TGTGCCAGCAGCCAAGACCTGACTAGCGGGAGGACAGATACGCAGTATTTT.